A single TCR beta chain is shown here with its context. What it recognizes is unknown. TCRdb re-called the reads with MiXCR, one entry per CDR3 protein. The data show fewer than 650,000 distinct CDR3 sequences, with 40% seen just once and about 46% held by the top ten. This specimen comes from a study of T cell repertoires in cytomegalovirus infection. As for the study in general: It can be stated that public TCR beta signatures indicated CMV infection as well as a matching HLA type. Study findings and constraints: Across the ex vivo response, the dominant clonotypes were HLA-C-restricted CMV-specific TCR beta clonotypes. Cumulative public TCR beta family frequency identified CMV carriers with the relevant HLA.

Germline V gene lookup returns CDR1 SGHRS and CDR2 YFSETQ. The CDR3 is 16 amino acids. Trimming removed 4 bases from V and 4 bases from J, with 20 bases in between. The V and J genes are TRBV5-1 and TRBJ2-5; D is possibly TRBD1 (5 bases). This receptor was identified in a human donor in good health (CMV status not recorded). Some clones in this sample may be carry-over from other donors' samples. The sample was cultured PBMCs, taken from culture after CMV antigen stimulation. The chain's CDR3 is CASSRLAGLFGETQYF. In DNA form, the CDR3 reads TGCGCCAGCAGCCGTTTGGCAGGGCTTTTTGGAGAGACCCAGTACTTC.